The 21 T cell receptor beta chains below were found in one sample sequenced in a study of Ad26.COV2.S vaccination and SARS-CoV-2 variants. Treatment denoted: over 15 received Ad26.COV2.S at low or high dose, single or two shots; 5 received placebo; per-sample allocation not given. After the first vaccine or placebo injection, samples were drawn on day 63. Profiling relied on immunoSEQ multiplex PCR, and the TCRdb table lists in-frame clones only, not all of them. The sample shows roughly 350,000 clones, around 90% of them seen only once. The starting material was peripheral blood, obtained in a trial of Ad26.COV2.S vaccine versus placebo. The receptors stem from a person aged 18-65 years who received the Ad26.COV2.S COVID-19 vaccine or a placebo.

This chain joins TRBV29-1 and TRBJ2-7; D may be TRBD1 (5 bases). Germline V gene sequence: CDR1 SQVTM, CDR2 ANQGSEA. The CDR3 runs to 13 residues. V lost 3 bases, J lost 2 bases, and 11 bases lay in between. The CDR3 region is CSVEAGPTYEQYF. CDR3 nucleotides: TGCAGCGTTGAGGCAGGGCCAACCTACGAGCAGTACTTC.

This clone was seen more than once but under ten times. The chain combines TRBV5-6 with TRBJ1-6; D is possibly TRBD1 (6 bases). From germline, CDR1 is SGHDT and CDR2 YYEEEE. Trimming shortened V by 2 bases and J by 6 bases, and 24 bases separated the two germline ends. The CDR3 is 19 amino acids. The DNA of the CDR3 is TGTGCCAGCAGCTTCTGGGACACCACCCCTAGAAGGCGTAATTCACCCCTCCACTTT. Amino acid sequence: CASSFWDTTPRRRNSPLHF.

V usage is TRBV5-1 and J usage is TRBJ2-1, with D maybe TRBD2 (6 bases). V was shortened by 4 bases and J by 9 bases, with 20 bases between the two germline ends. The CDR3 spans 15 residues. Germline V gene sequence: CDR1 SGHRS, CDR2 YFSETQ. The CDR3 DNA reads TGCGCCAGCAGCGCGCTGGACTACCCCGCGCCTGAGCAGTTCTTC. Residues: CASSALDYPAPEQFF.

CDR3 in amino acids: CASSLNGGAVDTQYF. In DNA, the CDR3 is TGTGCCAGCAGCTTGAACGGGGGGGCGGTAGATACGCAGTATTTT. The chain combines TRBV5-4 with TRBJ2-3; the match to TRBD2 covers 8 bases. The V gene end was trimmed by 1 base and the J gene end by 5 bases; junction bases not matched to a gene: 6. The CDR3 extends over 15 amino acids. Germline loops: CDR1 SGHNT, CDR2 YYREEE (reference sequence).

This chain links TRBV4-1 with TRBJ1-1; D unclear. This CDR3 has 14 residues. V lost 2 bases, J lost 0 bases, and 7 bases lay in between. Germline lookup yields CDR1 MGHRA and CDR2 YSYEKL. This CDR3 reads CASSQISLNTEAFF. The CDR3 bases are TGCGCCAGCAGCCAAATTAGTTTGAACACTGAAGCTTTCTTT.

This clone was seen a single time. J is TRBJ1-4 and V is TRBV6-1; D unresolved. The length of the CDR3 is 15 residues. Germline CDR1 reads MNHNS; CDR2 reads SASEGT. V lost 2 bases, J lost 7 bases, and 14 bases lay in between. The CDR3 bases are TGTGCCAGCAGTGAAACGTGGGAGTTGGGTGAAAAACTGTTTTTT. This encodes CASSETWELGEKLFF.

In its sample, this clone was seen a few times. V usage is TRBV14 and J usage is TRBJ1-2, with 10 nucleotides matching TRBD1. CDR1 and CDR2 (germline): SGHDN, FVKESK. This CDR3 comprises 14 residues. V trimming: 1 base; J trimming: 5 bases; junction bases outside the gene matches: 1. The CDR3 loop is CASSQGTGGYGYTF. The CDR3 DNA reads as TGTGCCAGCAGCCAAGGGACAGGGGGGTATGGCTACACCTTC.

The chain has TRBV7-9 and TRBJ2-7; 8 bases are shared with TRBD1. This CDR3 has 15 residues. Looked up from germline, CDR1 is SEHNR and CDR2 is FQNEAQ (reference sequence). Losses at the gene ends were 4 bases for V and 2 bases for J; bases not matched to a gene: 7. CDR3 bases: TGTGCCAGCAGCTCGACCCTGGACAGGGCCTACGAGCAGTACTTC. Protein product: CASSSTLDRAYEQYF.

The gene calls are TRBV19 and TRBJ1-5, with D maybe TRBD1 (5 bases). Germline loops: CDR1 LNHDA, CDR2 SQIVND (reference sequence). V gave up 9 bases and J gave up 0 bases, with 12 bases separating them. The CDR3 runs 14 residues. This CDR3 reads CASTDRYSNQPQHF. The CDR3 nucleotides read TGTGCCAGCACCGACAGATATAGCAATCAGCCCCAGCATTTT.

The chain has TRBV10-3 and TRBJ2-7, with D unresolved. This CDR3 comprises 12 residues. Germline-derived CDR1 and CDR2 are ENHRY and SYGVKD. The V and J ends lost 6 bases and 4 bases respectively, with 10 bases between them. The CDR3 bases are TGTGCCATCAGCTCTGGATCGTACGAGCAGTACTTC. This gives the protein CAISSGSYEQYF.

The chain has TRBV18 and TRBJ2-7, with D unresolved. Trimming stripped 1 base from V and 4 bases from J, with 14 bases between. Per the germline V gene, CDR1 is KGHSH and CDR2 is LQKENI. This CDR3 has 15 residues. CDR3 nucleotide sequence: TGTGCCAGCTCACCACGCGGTCTGGGGATTTACGAGCAGTACTTC. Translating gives CASSPRGLGIYEQYF.

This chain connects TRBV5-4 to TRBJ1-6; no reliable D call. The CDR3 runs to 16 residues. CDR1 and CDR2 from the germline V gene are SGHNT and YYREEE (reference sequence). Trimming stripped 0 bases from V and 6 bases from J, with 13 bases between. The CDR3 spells CASSLAGQNINSPLHF. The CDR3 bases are TGTGCCAGCAGCTTGGCCGGGCAGAATATTAATTCACCCCTCCACTTT.

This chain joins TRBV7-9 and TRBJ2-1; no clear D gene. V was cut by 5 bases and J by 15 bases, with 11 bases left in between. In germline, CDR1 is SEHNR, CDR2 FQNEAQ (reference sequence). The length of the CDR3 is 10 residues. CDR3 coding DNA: TGTGCCAGCAGCGGGCCCGGGCGGTTCTTC. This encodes CASSGPGRFF.

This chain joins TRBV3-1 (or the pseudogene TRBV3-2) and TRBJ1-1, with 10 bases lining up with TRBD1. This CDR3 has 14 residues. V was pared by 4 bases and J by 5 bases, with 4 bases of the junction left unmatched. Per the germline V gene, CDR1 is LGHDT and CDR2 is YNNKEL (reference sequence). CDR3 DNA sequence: TGTGCCAGCAGCCGCCGGACAGGGGGAACTGAAGCTTTCTTT. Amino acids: CASSRRTGGTEAFF.

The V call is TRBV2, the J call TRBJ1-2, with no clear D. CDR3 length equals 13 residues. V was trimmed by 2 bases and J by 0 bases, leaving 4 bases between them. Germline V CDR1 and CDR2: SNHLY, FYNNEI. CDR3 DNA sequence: TGTGCCAGCAGTGAACTGGCTAACTATGGCTACACCTTC. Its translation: CASSELANYGYTF. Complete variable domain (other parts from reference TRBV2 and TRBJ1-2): EPEVTQTPSHQVTQMGQEVILRCVPISNHLYFYWYRQILGQKVEFLVSFYNNEISEKSEIFDDQFSVERPDGSNFTLKIRSTKLEDSAMYFCASSELANYGYTFGSGTRLTVV.

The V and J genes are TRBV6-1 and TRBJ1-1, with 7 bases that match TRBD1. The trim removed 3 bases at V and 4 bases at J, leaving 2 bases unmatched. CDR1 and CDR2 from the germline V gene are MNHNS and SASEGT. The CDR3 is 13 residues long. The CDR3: CASSDRQGTEAFF. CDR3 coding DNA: TGTGCCAGCAGTGACCGACAGGGCACTGAAGCTTTCTTT.

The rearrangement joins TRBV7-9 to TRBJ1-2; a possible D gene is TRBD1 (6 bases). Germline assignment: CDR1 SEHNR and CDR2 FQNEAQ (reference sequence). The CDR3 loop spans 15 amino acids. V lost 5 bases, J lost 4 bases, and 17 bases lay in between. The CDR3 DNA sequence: TGTGCCAGCAGCCCCCCGGCGAAGGGGGTCTATGGCTACACCTTC. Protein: CASSPPAKGVYGYTF.

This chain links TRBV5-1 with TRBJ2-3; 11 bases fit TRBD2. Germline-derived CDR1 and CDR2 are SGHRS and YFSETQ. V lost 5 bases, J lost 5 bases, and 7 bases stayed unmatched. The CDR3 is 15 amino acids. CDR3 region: CASSLAGGRQDTQYF. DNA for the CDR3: TGCGCCAGCAGTTTAGCGGGGGGGCGCCAAGATACGCAGTATTTT.

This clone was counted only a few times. CDR3 sequence: CASSSEGRGGSYGYTF. The CDR3 nucleotides read TGTGCCAGCAGCTCCGAAGGTCGGGGGGGGAGCTATGGCTACACCTTC. The chain has TRBV27 and TRBJ1-2; D is possibly TRBD1 (5 bases). V gave up 6 bases and J gave up 4 bases, with 21 bases separating them. From germline, CDR1 is MNHEY and CDR2 SMNVEV (reference sequence). This CDR3 contains 16 residues.

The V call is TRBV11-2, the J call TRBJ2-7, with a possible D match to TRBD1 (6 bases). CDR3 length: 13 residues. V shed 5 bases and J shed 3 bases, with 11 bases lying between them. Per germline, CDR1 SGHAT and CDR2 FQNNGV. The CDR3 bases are TGTGCCAGCAGCAAAGGGACAAACTACGAGCAGTACTTC. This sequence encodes CASSKGTNYEQYF.

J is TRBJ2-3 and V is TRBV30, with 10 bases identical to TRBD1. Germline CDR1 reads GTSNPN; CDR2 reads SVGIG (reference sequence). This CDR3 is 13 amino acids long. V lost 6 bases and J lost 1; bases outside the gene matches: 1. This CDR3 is CACGTGGTDTQYF. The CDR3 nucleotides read TGTGCCTGTGGGACAGGGGGCACAGATACGCAGTATTTT.